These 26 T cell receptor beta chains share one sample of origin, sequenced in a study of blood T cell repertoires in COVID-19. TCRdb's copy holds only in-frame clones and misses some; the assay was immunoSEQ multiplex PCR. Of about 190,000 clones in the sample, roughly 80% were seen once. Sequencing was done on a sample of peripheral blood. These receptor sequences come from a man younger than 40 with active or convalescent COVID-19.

The CDR3: CASSFGVLAGGLQETQYF. The CDR3 DNA follows: TGTGCCAGCAGCTTTGGGGTACTAGCGGGAGGGCTCCAAGAGACCCAGTACTTC. The V gene is TRBV11-3, the J gene TRBJ2-5; 13 bases match TRBD2. This CDR3 has 18 residues. CDR1 is SGHNT and CDR2 is YENEEA in the germline V gene. The trim removed 3 bases at V and 1 base at J, leaving 8 bases unmatched.

CDR3 sequence: CASSRPMGQVPEAFF. The CDR3 nucleotides are TGTGCCAGCAGCCGACCCATGGGACAGGTCCCAGAAGCTTTCTTT. The chain has TRBV7-9 and TRBJ1-1; 8 bases fit TRBD1. The length of the CDR3 is 15 residues. With 5 bases clipped from V and 8 bases from J, the junction kept 13 bases outside the gene matches. Germline V CDR1 and CDR2: SEHNR, FQNEAQ (reference sequence).

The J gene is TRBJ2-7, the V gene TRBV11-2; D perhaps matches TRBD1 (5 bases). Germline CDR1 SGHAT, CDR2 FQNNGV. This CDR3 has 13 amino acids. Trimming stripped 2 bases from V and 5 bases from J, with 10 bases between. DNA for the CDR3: TGTGCCAGCAGCTTATGGTCCAGGGACGAGCAGTACGTC. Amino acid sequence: CASSLWSRDEQYV.

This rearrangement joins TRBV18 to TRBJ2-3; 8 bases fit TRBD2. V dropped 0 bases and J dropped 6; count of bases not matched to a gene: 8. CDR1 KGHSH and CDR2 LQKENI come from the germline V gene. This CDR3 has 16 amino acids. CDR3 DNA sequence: TGTGCCAGCTCACCACCGGGCTGGGCTAGCGGGGATACGCAGTATTTT. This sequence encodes CASSPPGWASGDTQYF.

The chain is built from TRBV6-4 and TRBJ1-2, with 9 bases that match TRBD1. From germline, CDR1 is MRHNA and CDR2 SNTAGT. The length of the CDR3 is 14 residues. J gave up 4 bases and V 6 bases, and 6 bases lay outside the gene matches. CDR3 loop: CASSAGTGSYGYTF. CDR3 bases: TGTGCCAGCAGCGCCGGGACAGGGAGCTATGGCTACACCTTC.

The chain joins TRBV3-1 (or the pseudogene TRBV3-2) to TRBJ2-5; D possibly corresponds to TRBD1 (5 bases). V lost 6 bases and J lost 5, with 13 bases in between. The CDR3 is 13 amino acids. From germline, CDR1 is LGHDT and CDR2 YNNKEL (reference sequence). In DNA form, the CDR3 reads TGTGCCAGCAGTCAGGGTTTTTTTGAGACCCAGTACTTC. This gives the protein CASSQGFFETQYF.

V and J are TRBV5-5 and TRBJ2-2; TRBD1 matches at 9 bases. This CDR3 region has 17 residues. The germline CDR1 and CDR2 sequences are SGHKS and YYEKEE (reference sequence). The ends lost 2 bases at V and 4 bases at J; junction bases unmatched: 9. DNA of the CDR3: TGTGCCAGCAGCTTCCGGGGACAGGGTACGGGCACCGGGGAGCTGTTTTTT. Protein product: CASSFRGQGTGTGELFF.

The CDR3 sequence is CASSPPQDTQYF. CDR3 coding DNA: TGTGCCAGCAGTCCCCCCCAAGATACGCAGTATTTT. The chain recombines TRBV28 with TRBJ2-3; the D is unclear. This CDR3 contains 12 residues. CDR1 is MDHEN, CDR2 SYDVKM, per germline. Trimming pared 5 bases from V and 5 bases from J, leaving 8 bases between. The whole variable domain, filled in from reference TRBV28 and TRBJ2-3, reads DVKVTQSSRYLVKRTGEKVFLECVQDMDHENMFWYRQDPGLGLRLIYFSYDVKMKEKGDIPEGYSVSREKKERFSLILESASTNQTSMYLCASSPPQDTQYFGPGTRLTVL.

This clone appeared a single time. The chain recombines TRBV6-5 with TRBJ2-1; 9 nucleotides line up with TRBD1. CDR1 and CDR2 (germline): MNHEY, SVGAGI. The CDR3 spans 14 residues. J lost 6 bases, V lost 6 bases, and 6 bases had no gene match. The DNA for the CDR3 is TGTGCCAGCAGGGCGTTGGACAGGGGCAATGAGCAGTTCTTC. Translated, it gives CASRALDRGNEQFF.

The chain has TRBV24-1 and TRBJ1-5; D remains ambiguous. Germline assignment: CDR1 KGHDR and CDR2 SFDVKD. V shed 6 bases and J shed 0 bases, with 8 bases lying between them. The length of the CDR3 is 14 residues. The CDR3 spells CATSFVYSNQPQHF. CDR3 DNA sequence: TGTGCCACCAGTTTTGTTTATAGCAATCAGCCCCAGCATTTT.

CDR3 region: CASSLKRGSNEQFF. The CDR3 coding sequence is TGTGCCAGCAGCCTAAAACGAGGGAGCAATGAGCAGTTCTTC. The V gene is TRBV11-3, the J gene TRBJ2-1; TRBD2 might be the D (5 bases). The CDR3 covers 14 residues. V shed 5 bases and J shed 6 bases, with 14 bases lying between them. The germline gives CDR1 SGHNT, CDR2 YENEEA. Combining the CDR3 with reference TRBV11-3 and TRBJ2-1 gives the whole variable domain EAGVVQSPRYKIIEKKQPVAFWCNPISGHNTLYWYLQNLGQGPELLIRYENEEAVDDSQLPKDRFSAERLKGVDSTLKIQPAELGDSAVYLCASSLKRGSNEQFFGPGTRLTVL.

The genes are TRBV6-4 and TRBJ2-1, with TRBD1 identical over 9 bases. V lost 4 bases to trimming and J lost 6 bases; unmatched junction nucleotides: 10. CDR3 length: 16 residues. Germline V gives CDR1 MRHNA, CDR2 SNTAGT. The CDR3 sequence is CASSVRGQGTGNEQFF. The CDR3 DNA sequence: TGTGCCAGCAGTGTCCGGGGACAGGGAACGGGCAATGAGCAGTTCTTC.

The CDR3 DNA sequence: TGTGCCAGCGCTATGCGCGGGGAGAATCAGCCCCAGCATTTT. Translation gives CASAMRGENQPQHF. The rearrangement joins TRBV6-5 to TRBJ1-5; no reliable D call. The CDR3 spans 14 residues. Germline V gene data show CDR1 as MNHEY and CDR2 as SVGAGI. The V end was cut by 8 bases, the J end by 4 bases, with 15 bases between.

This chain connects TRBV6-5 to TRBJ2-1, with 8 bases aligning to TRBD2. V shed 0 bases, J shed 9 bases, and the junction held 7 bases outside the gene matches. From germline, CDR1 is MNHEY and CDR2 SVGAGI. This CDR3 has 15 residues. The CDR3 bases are TGTGCCAGCAGTTACTCGGGAGCGGGAGAGATTGAGCAGTTCTTC. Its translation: CASSYSGAGEIEQFF.

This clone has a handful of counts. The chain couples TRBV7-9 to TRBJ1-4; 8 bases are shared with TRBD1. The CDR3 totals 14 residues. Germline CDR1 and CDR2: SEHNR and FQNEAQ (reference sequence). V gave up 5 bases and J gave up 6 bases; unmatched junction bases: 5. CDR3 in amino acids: CASSTQGADEKLFF. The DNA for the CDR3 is TGTGCCAGCAGCACCCAGGGGGCGGATGAAAAACTGTTTTTT.

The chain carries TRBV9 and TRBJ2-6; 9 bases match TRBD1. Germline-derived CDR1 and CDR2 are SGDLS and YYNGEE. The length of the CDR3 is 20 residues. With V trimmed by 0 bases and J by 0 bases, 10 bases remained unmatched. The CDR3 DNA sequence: TGTGCCAGCAGCGTAGCTATAAGGGGGACAGGGATCTCTGGGGCCAACGTCCTGACTTTC. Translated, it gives CASSVAIRGTGISGANVLTF.

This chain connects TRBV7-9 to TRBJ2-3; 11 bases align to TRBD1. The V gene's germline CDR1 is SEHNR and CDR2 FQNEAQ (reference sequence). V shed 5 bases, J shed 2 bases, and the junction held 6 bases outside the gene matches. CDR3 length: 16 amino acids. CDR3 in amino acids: CASSPRDRGATDTQYF. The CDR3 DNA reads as TGTGCCAGCAGCCCCCGGGACAGGGGGGCCACAGATACGCAGTATTTT.

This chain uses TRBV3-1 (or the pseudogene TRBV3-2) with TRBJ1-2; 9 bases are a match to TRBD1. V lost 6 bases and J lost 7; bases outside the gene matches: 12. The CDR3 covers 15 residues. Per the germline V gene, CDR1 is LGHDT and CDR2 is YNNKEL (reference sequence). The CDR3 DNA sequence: TGTGCCAGCAGGACCGGGACAGGGCGTTTAGGTGGCTACACCTTC. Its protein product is CASRTGTGRLGGYTF.

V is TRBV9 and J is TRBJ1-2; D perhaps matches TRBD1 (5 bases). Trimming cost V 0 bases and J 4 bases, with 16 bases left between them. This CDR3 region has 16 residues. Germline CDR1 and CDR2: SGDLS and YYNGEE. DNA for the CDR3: TGTGCCAGCAGCGTAGCTGGGCAGGGAGGAGGCTATGGCTACACCTTC. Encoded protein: CASSVAGQGGGYGYTF.

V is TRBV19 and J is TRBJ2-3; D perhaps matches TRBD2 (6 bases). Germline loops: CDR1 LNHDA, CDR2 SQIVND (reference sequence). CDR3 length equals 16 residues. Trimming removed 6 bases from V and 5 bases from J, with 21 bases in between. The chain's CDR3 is CASSPDGAGMGDTQYF. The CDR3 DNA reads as TGTGCCAGTAGCCCGGACGGCGCGGGAATGGGAGATACGCAGTATTTT.

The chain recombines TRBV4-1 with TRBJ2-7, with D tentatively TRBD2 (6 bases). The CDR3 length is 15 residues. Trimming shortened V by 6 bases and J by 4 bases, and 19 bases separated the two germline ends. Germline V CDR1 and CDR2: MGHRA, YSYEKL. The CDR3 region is CASRQTWREPYEQYF. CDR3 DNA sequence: TGCGCCAGCAGGCAGACGTGGCGGGAACCTTACGAGCAGTACTTC.

CDR3 DNA sequence: TGTGCCAGTAGAAGGACTAGCGGGGGGGCTAATGAGCAGTTCTTC. Protein product: CASRRTSGGANEQFF. The chain carries TRBV19 and TRBJ2-1; 15 nucleotides match TRBD2. Trimming took 6 bases from V and 7 from J; bases not matched to a gene: 4. In germline, CDR1 is LNHDA, CDR2 SQIVND (reference sequence). This CDR3 spans 15 amino acids.

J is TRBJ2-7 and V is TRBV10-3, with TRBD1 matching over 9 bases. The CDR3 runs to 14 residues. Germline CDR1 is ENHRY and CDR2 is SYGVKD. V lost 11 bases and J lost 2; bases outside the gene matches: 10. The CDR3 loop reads CASATGTGTYEQYF. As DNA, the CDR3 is TGTGCCTCCGCAACCGGGACAGGGACCTACGAGCAGTACTTC.

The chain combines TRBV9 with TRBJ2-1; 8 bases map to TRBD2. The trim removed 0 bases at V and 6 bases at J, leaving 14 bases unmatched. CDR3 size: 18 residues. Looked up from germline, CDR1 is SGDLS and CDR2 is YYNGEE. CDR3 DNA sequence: TGTGCCAGCAGCGTAGTCCCTCTGTCAGCGGGAGTAACCAATGAGCAGTTCTTC. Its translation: CASSVVPLSAGVTNEQFF.

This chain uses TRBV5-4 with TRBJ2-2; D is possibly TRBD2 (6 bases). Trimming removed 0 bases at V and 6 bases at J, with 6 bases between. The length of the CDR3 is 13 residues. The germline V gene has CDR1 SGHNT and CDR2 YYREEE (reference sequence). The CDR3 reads CASSLVAAGELFF. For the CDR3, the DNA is TGTGCCAGCAGCTTGGTAGCGGCCGGGGAGCTGTTTTTT. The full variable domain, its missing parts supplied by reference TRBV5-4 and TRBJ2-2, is ETGVTQSPTHLIKTRGQQVTLRCSSQSGHNTVSWYQQALGQGPQFIFQYYREEENGRGNFPPRFSGLQFPNYSSELNVNALELDDSALYLCASSLVAAGELFFGEGSRLTVL.

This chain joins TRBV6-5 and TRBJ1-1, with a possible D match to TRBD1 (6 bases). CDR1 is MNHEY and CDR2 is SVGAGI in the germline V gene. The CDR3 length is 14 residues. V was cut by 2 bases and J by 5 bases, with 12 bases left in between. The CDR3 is CASSYRGKGTEAFF. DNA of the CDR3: TGTGCCAGCAGTTACAGGGGGAAAGGGACTGAAGCTTTCTTT.